Presented here are 25 T cell receptor beta chains from one specimen sequenced in a study of T cell responses to AZD1222 COVID-19 vaccine. Using immunoSEQ multiplex PCR, the repertoire was profiled, and TCRdb retains in-frame clones only, with some absent. The table includes approximately 120,000 clones, about 90% detected once. Sequences were derived from peripheral blood, sampled on day 0 of AZD1222 vaccination. These receptors were collected from an adult in good health.

The gene calls are TRBV28 and TRBJ2-6; D is unclear. CDR3 length equals 16 residues. Germline-derived CDR1 and CDR2 are MDHEN and SYDVKM. V lost 4 bases to trimming and J lost 1 base, with 11 bases between them. The CDR3 reads CASSSTGGSGANVLTF. CDR3 nucleotides: TGTGCCAGCAGTTCGACCGGTGGATCTGGGGCCAACGTCCTGACTTTC.

Only one count was recorded for this clone. V gene TRBV29-1 combines with J gene TRBJ2-5; no firm D call. Per the germline V gene, CDR1 is SQVTM and CDR2 is ANQGSEA. Trimming took off 4 bases at V and 5 bases at J, with 8 bases between the two ends. The CDR3 is 11 residues long. The CDR3 DNA reads TGCAGCGTTGCGGGTGGGGAGACCCAGTACTTC. Protein sequence: CSVAGGETQYF.

The chain links TRBV10-2 to TRBJ1-5; the D gene is possibly TRBD1 (6 bases). The CDR3 runs 15 residues. Trimming removed 7 bases from V and 6 bases from J, with 19 bases in between. CDR1 WSHSY and CDR2 SAAADI come from the germline V gene. CDR3 nucleotides: TGCGCCAGCACCCCGGGGGCGGGGACCTCTCAGCCCCAGCATTTT. Protein product: CASTPGAGTSQPQHF.

This clone was detected only once. The rearrangement joins TRBV4-2 to TRBJ2-3; TRBD2 aligns across 7 bases. This CDR3 contains 15 residues. Germline loops: CDR1 LGHNA, CDR2 YNFKEQ. Trimming removed 4 bases from V and 6 bases from J; junction bases left unmatched: 10. The DNA for the CDR3 is TGTGCCAGCAGCCCGGCCACGGGAGCGGGGGATACGCAGTATTTT. Translating gives CASSPATGAGDTQYF.

This chain links TRBV6-5 with TRBJ1-6, with D unresolved. V was cut by 6 bases and J by 7 bases, with 16 bases left in between. CDR3 size: 15 residues. CDR1 is MNHEY and CDR2 is SVGAGI in the germline V gene. CDR3: CASRETSFLNSPLHF. In DNA, the CDR3 is TGTGCCAGCAGGGAGACAAGTTTCCTAAATTCACCCCTCCACTTT.

This chain uses TRBV7-9 with TRBJ1-2, with 7 bases fitting TRBD1. The CDR3 sequence is 16 residues long. Germline trimming cut 4 bases from V and 5 bases from J; bases unmatched to any gene: 13. Germline assignment: CDR1 SEHNR and CDR2 FQNEAQ (reference sequence). CDR3 sequence (DNA): TGTGCCAGCAGCTGGGGAGACAGGGCAGACTTTTATGGCTACACCTTC. Its protein is CASSWGDRADFYGYTF.

The chain recombines TRBV30 with TRBJ1-2; no reliable D call. Trimming removed 5 bases at V and 5 bases at J, with 12 bases between. Germline V gene data show CDR1 as GTSNPN and CDR2 as SVGIG (reference sequence). There are 12 residues in the CDR3. CDR3 nucleotide sequence: TGTGCCTGGTCCAAAATTCGATATGGCTACACCTTC. This sequence encodes CAWSKIRYGYTF. Full variable domain (missing parts from reference TRBV30 and TRBJ1-2): SQTIHQWPATLVQPVGSPLSLECTVEGTSNPNLYWYRQAAGRGLQLLFYSVGIGQISSEVPQNLSASRPQDRQFILSSKKLLLSDSGFYLCAWSKIRYGYTFGSGTRLTVV.

The V and J genes are TRBV5-1 and TRBJ2-7; D is unclear. With 0 bases removed from V and 1 base from J, the gap between germline ends came to 8 bases. The CDR3 runs to 14 residues. Looked up from germline, CDR1 is SGHRS and CDR2 is YFSETQ. CDR3 sequence reads: CASSLGAGSYEQYF. The CDR3 nucleotides are TGCGCCAGCAGCTTGGGTGCTGGGTCCTACGAGCAGTACTTC.

The CDR3 DNA reads as TGTGCCAGCAGTCCAAAGGGGGGACCCTCCTCCTATAATTCACCCCTCCACTTT. Protein: CASSPKGGPSSYNSPLHF. The J gene is TRBJ1-6, the V gene TRBV27; D is possibly TRBD1 (6 bases). The V end lost 5 bases, the J end lost 0 bases, and 17 bases lay between the germline ends. The CDR3 extends over 18 amino acids. From germline, CDR1 is MNHEY and CDR2 SMNVEV (reference sequence).

The chain carries TRBV19 and TRBJ2-2; 10 bases align to TRBD1. This CDR3 is 17 amino acids long. V was pared by 7 bases and J by 6 bases, with 14 bases of the junction left unmatched. The germline V gene encodes CDR1 LNHDA and CDR2 SQIVND (reference sequence). CDR3 nucleotides: TGTGCCAGTATCACCAGAGACCGGGACAGGGGACCCGGGGAGCTGTTTTTT. It translates to CASITRDRDRGPGELFF.

The rearrangement joins TRBV4-1 to TRBJ2-4; the D is unclear. The V end lost 0 bases, the J end lost 8 bases, and 14 bases lay between the germline ends. This CDR3 has 15 residues. Germline V gene sequence: CDR1 MGHRA, CDR2 YSYEKL. DNA for the CDR3: TGCGCCAGCAGCCAAGAATTCGGGTTAAGCGACATTCAGTACTTC. Its protein product is CASSQEFGLSDIQYF.

In this sample, this clone turned up once. V is TRBV4-2 and J is TRBJ1-1; possible D gene TRBD1, 6 bases. V was shortened by 1 base and J by 1 base, with 16 bases between the two germline ends. The CDR3 runs 17 residues. Germline loops: CDR1 LGHNA, CDR2 YNFKEQ. CDR3 residues: CASSQGRLDSRNTEAFF. The DNA for the CDR3 is TGTGCCAGCAGCCAAGGCCGTCTGGACAGCAGGAACACTGAAGCTTTCTTT.

This chain links TRBV7-3 with TRBJ2-5; D gene ambiguous. The V gene's germline CDR1 is SGHTA and CDR2 FQGTGA. Trimming removed 5 bases from V and 3 bases from J, with 16 bases in between. The CDR3 is made up of 15 amino acids. The CDR3 nucleotides read TGTGCCAGCAGCCCCCACCCCGGGCCCGAAGAGACCCAGTACTTC. Its protein product is CASSPHPGPEETQYF.

V and J are TRBV2 and TRBJ2-5, with unresolved D. Germline values: CDR1 SNHLY, CDR2 FYNNEI. Trimming shortened V by 3 bases and J by 4 bases, and 9 bases separated the two germline ends. This CDR3 contains 13 residues. CDR3 sequence: CASSDNVGETQYF. Written as DNA, the CDR3 is TGTGCCAGCAGTGACAACGTAGGAGAGACCCAGTACTTC.

This clone showed up just once. The genes are TRBV28 and TRBJ2-7; TRBD1 or TRBD2 may be the D gene (6 bases each). Trimming shortened V by 5 bases and J by 2 bases, and 16 bases separated the two germline ends. CDR3 length equals 15 residues. Germline-derived CDR1 and CDR2 are MDHEN and SYDVKM. DNA for the CDR3: TGTGCCAGCAGTGCCCTTGGGGGGCAGACCTACGAGCAGTACTTC. Translated, it gives CASSALGGQTYEQYF.

The CDR3 DNA reads as TGTGCCATCAGTGAGTCTCCAGAAAACTATGGCTACACCTTC. Amino acids: CAISESPENYGYTF. The J gene is TRBJ1-2, the V gene TRBV10-3; no clear D. V gave up 0 bases and J gave up 2 bases, with 7 bases separating them. This CDR3 contains 14 residues. Germline V lookup: CDR1 ENHRY, CDR2 SYGVKD.

The chain has TRBV7-6 and TRBJ1-1; D unclear. V lost 4 bases to trimming and J lost 1 base, with 7 bases between them. The germline gives CDR1 SGHVS, CDR2 FNYEAQ. The CDR3 spans 13 residues. This CDR3 reads CASSSTTNTEAFF. The CDR3 DNA sequence: TGTGCCAGCAGCTCGACCACGAACACTGAAGCTTTCTTT.

The J gene is TRBJ1-1, the V gene TRBV27; D is uncertain. The CDR3 runs to 14 residues. Per the germline V gene, CDR1 is MNHEY and CDR2 is SMNVEV (reference sequence). V lost 5 bases to trimming and J lost 1 base, with 11 bases between them. The CDR3 region has the DNA TGTGCCAGCAGTCCCTGGGGAGGGAACACTGAAGCTTTCTTT. This encodes CASSPWGGNTEAFF.

This clone has a handful of counts. The V and J genes are TRBV27 and TRBJ2-7, with a weak D call TRBD2 (5 bases). The CDR3 covers 15 residues. V dropped 5 bases and J dropped 7 bases, with 21 bases sitting between them. Germline loops: CDR1 MNHEY, CDR2 SMNVEV (reference sequence). In nucleotides, the CDR3 is TGTGCCAGCAGTCCCCGGGAAGGAGTGATTGGAGAGCAGTACTTC. This gives the protein CASSPREGVIGEQYF.

The V gene is TRBV7-9, the J gene TRBJ1-6; D is ambiguous. Looked up from germline, CDR1 is SEHNR and CDR2 is FQNEAQ (reference sequence). This CDR3 has 12 residues. The V gene lost 5 bases and the J gene lost 5 bases, with 4 bases spanning the gap. The CDR3 coding sequence is TGTGCCAGCAGCGGAAATAATTCACCCCTCCACTTT. It translates to CASSGNNSPLHF.

The table lists this clone with a few counts. This chain connects TRBV19 to TRBJ1-6; perhaps TRBD1 as D (6 bases). The CDR3 totals 16 residues. The germline V gene encodes CDR1 LNHDA and CDR2 SQIVND (reference sequence). Trimming pared 4 bases from V and 9 bases from J, leaving 19 bases between. CDR3 residues: CASSKEPTWGASPLHF. The CDR3 coding sequence is TGTGCCAGTAGTAAGGAACCCACCTGGGGGGCTTCACCCCTCCACTTT.

The sample holds a few counts of this clone. The chain employs TRBV5-5 and TRBJ1-2, with D maybe TRBD1 (5 bases). The length of the CDR3 is 13 residues. V was cut by 2 bases and J by 1 base, with 6 bases left in between. Germline V gene data show CDR1 as SGHKS and CDR2 as YYEKEE (reference sequence). The CDR3 protein is CASSFQGNYGYTF. The CDR3 region has the DNA TGTGCCAGCAGCTTCCAGGGTAACTATGGCTACACCTTC.

V and J are TRBV7-8 and TRBJ1-1, with D perhaps matching TRBD1 (5 bases). The CDR3 length is 20 residues. V was pared by 5 bases and J by 1 base, with 29 bases between. Germline V gene sequence: CDR1 SGHVS, CDR2 FQNEAQ. CDR3 loop: CASSPRMPQSDRPTNTEAFF. CDR3 DNA sequence: TGTGCCAGCAGCCCAAGGATGCCCCAATCTGACAGACCTACGAACACTGAAGCTTTCTTT.

This chain links TRBV5-8 with TRBJ1-5; weak D call: TRBD1 (5 bases). The CDR3 is 14 amino acids. V was clipped by 2 bases and J by 4 bases, with 10 bases between them. The germline gives CDR1 SGHTS, CDR2 YDEGEE. This CDR3 reads CASSFGTKNQPQHF. The CDR3 DNA reads TGTGCCAGCAGCTTCGGGACGAAAAATCAGCCCCAGCATTTT.

A few counts support this clone. The rearrangement joins TRBV28 to TRBJ2-7, with a weak D call TRBD2 (6 bases). The germline CDR1 and CDR2 sequences are MDHEN and SYDVKM. The CDR3 totals 16 residues. V was shortened by 3 bases and J by 3 bases, with 18 bases between the two germline ends. CDR3 in DNA: TGTGCCAGCAGTTTCTCAGCGGGCGCTTTTCACTACGAGCAGTACTTC. It yields the protein CASSFSAGAFHYEQYF.